This T cell receptor (beta chain) was identified in a study of PD-1 blockade in classical Hodgkin lymphoma. Overall study: Patients were given intravenous nivolumab, 3 mg/kg, every 2 weeks. Study-level results: Lower baseline TCR diversity marked trial partial responders and progressors. No one has yet defined what causes the repertoire differences, which may be disease activity or prior therapy.

This CDR3 has 14 residues. Germline V gene data show CDR1 as SGHRS and CDR2 as YFSETQ. Deletions cut 4 bases from V and 1 base from J, with 11 bases between. Assay: immunoSEQ multiplex PCR; the TCRdb copy retains only in-frame clones and omits some. Among around 36,000 clones, 80% to 90% were seen once, and the ten largest hold 9%. Each patient's relapse followed autologous stem cell transplantation, and brentuximab vedotin exposure varied. Notes on this clone: The antigen remains unidentified.

The input for sequencing was peripheral blood mononuclear cells (PBMCs), taken at baseline. The clonotype originates from a human donor with classical Hodgkin lymphoma. The chain is built from TRBV5-1 and TRBJ1-1, with D perhaps matching TRBD1 (5 bases). CDR3 sequence reads: CASSIGQGNTEAFF. CDR3 DNA sequence: TGCGCCAGCAGCATAGGGCAGGGGAACACTGAAGCTTTCTTT.